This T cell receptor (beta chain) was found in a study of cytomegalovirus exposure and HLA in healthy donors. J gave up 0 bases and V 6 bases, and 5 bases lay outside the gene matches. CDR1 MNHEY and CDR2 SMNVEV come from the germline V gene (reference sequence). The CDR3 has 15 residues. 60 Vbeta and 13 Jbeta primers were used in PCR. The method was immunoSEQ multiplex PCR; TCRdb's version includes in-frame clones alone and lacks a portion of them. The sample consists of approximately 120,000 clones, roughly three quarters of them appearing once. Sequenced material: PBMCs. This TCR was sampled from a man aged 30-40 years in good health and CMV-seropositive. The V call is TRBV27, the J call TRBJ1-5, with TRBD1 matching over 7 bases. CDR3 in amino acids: CASSQDRRSNQPQHF. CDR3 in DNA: TGTGCCAGCAGCCAGGACAGGCGTAGCAATCAGCCCCAGCATTTT.